What follows are 13 T cell receptor beta chains derived from one specimen sequenced in a study of human CD8 memory T cell subsets. Libraries of TCR beta chains were produced by 5' RACE (UMI-labeled). TCRdb reprocessed the 5' RACE reads, with one entry per CDR3 protein and no DNA. The repertoire table contains thousands of distinct CDR3 sequences. The sequenced material came from CD8+ T cells from PBMCs. These receptors all stem from a human donor in good health.

This rearrangement joins TRBV28 to TRBJ2-1. The germline gives CDR1 MDHEN, CDR2 SYDVKM. This CDR3 has 16 residues. CDR3 sequence: CASSSIFGRVVDEQFF. The full variable domain, in which reference TRBV28 and TRBJ2-1 provide the parts outside the CDR3, is DVKVTQSSRYLVKRTGEKVFLECVQDMDHENMFWYRQDPGLGLRLIYFSYDVKMKEKGDIPEGYSVSREKKERFSLILESASTNQTSMYLCASSSIFGRVVDEQFFGPGTRLTVL.

The chain joins TRBV7-9 to TRBJ2-7; lacking DNA, the TRBD2 call made by TCRdb goes unchecked. The CDR3 runs to 19 residues. CDR1 and CDR2 from the germline V gene are SEHNR and FQNEAQ (reference sequence). The CDR3 loop reads CASSSRLTGVVAGAYEQYF.

The rearrangement links TRBV2 to TRBJ2-1. CDR1 is SNHLY and CDR2 is FYNNEI in the germline V gene. This CDR3 is 13 amino acids long. The CDR3 is CASSVAASNEQFF.

This clonotype ranks as medium-sized in terms of frequency. The rearrangement joins TRBV2 to TRBJ2-7; TCRdb proposes TRBD1, but this gene call is untestable without DNA. Germline loops: CDR1 SNHLY, CDR2 FYNNEI. The CDR3 runs 14 residues. CDR3 protein: CASKKGTFGYEQYF.

Frequency places this clonotype as medium-sized. V and J are TRBV4-2 and TRBJ2-7; as DNA is missing, the TRBD1 call by TCRdb cannot be tested. Germline CDR1 and CDR2: LGHNA and YNFKEQ. CDR3 length equals 15 residues. The CDR3 here is CASSSGTENPYEQYF.

This clonotype is labeled medium-sized based on frequency. The V gene is TRBV12-3 or TRBV12-4, the J gene TRBJ1-1; TCRdb's D call of TRBD1 is untestable without DNA. This CDR3 spans 14 amino acids. Here the CDR3 reads CASSPGQVGFEAFF.

The chain links TRBV15 to TRBJ1-5; TCRdb returns TRBD1, unconfirmable since there is no DNA. This CDR3 is built from 16 residues. Germline V lookup: CDR1 LNHNV, CDR2 YYDKDF (reference sequence). The CDR3 loop is CATSLVWGTGYQPQHF.

The V gene is TRBV7-6, the J gene TRBJ2-7; TCRdb indicates TRBD1, and absent DNA this call remains unverified. CDR1 SGHVS and CDR2 FNYEAQ come from the germline V gene. This CDR3 has 14 amino acids. CDR3 loop: CASSLGTGTYEQYF.

The chain joins TRBV6-6 to TRBJ1-5. The CDR3 has 14 residues. CDR1 is MNHNY and CDR2 is SVGAGI in the germline V gene (reference sequence). Here the CDR3 reads CASSWNKLNQPQHF.

Frequency places this clonotype as medium-sized (0.01 to 0.1%). V gene TRBV7-8 combines with J gene TRBJ2-2; the TCRdb D gene call, TRBD1, has no DNA to confirm it. Germline CDR1 reads SGHVS; CDR2 reads FQNEAQ. This CDR3 region has 18 residues. This CDR3 is CASSLNDRVMGGPGELFF.

J is TRBJ2-7 and V is TRBV27. Looked up from germline, CDR1 is MNHEY and CDR2 is SMNVEV (reference sequence). This CDR3 is 15 amino acids long. The CDR3 sequence: CASSLALGRTYEQYF.

This rearrangement joins TRBV5-1 to TRBJ2-3; without DNA, the TCRdb call of TRBD2 cannot be checked. The germline gives CDR1 SGHRS, CDR2 YFSETQ. The length of the CDR3 is 15 residues. CDR3 residues: CASSLAGRAVDTQYF.

The chain combines TRBV12-3 or TRBV12-4 with TRBJ1-2. The CDR3 has 14 residues. CDR3 residues: CASSLGGANYGYTF.